This is a list of T cell receptor beta chains from one sample in a study of regulatory T cells in long-lasting Graves disease. One entry per CDR3 protein, called by TCRdb with MiXCR from the multiplex PCR reads. This table holds over 450,000 distinct CDR3 sequences, about 22% found once. Material: peripheral blood mononuclear cells (PBMCs), obtained when the disease was refractory, from a patient treated with antithyroid drugs. The receptors originated from a female donor with Graves disease. Both conserved end residues are part of each CDR3. Each record gives: CDR3 protein, CDR3 DNA, clone size, J gene, D gene, V gene. D genes are given only for firm matches. Expanded clones get a size class; other rows say once, few or many, or leave the size out.

CASSLAGYSDYGYTF,TGCGCCAGCAGCTTGGCCGGATATTCGGACTATGGCTACACCTTC,-,TRBJ1-2,-,TRBV5-1
CASRQVGVYEQYF,TGTGCCAGCCGACAGGTGGGGGTCTACGAGCAGTACTTC,few,TRBJ2-7,-,TRBV13
CASGRADTQYF,TGTGCCAGCGGGCGGGCAGATACGCAGTATTTT,-,TRBJ2-3,-,TRBV6-2/TRBV6-3
CASSFIREGGETQYF,TGTGCCAGCAGTTTTATCCGGGAGGGAGGGGAGACCCAGTACTTC,many,TRBJ2-5,TRBD2,TRBV28
CSAARVDNQPQHF,TGCAGTGCTGCCAGGGTGGACAATCAGCCCCAGCATTTT,many,TRBJ1-5,-,TRBV20-1
CSAHGGHSYEQYF,TGCAGCGCCCACGGGGGGCACTCCTACGAGCAGTACTTC,few,TRBJ2-7,-,TRBV29-1
CASSRGQGASYEQYF,TGTGCCAGCAGCCGGGGACAGGGGGCGAGCTACGAGCAGTACTTC,many,TRBJ2-7,TRBD1,TRBV11-3
CASSPGRAGINTGELFF,TGTGCCAGCAGCCCGGGGAGGGCCGGGATAAACACCGGGGAGCTGTTTTTT,few,TRBJ2-2,TRBD2,TRBV14
CASSPQARSSYYYEQYF,TGTGCCAGCAGTCCTCAGGCCAGGAGCTCCTACTATTACGAGCAGTACTTC,many,TRBJ2-7,-,TRBV28
CASSFPRDEQYF,TGTGCCAGCAGTTTCCCCCGGGACGAGCAGTACTTC,many,TRBJ2-7,-,TRBV28
CASSLRGAVGRYF,TGTGCCAGCAGTTTGAGGGGGGCGGTCGGGCGGTACTTC,-,TRBJ2-7,-,TRBV6-2/TRBV6-3
CSVTDSNQPQHF,TGCAGCGTAACCGACAGCAATCAGCCCCAGCATTTT,-,TRBJ1-5,-,TRBV29-1
CSVEISGGTNQPQHF,TGCAGCGTTGAGATCTCTGGGGGAACCAATCAGCCCCAGCATTTT,few,TRBJ1-5,-,TRBV29-1
CASSFGGASSYEQYF,TGTGCCAGCAGTTTTGGGGGAGCGTCTTCCTACGAGCAGTACTTC,many,TRBJ2-7,-,TRBV28
CSALDPEHNYGYTF,TGCAGCGCCCTCGACCCCGAACATAACTATGGCTACACCTTC,-,TRBJ1-2,-,TRBV29-1
CASSSPPQGAMKAFF,TGTGCCAGCAGCTCCCCCCCACAAGGGGCGATGAAAGCTTTCTTT,many,TRBJ1-1,-,TRBV7-9
CASSRDPGSAVSGYTF,TGTGCCAGCAGTCGAGATCCAGGGTCTGCCGTAAGTGGCTACACCTTC,-,TRBJ1-2,-,TRBV6-2/TRBV6-3
CASSGQGAGEKLFF,TGTGCCAGCAGCGGACAGGGGGCAGGCGAAAAACTGTTTTTT,many,TRBJ1-4,TRBD1,TRBV13
CASSLDGLVTDTQYF,TGTGCCAGCAGCTTAGACGGATTGGTCACAGATACGCAGTATTTT,-,TRBJ2-3,-,TRBV7-2
CASSLRAGGPRETQYF,TGTGCCAGCAGCTTAAGAGCGGGGGGGCCTCGAGAGACCCAGTACTTC,many,TRBJ2-5,TRBD2,TRBV13
CASSPWTSGRPETQYF,TGTGCCAGCAGTCCCTGGACTAGCGGACGCCCCGAGACCCAGTACTTC,many,TRBJ2-5,TRBD2,TRBV12-3/TRBV12-4
CASSQSVGQLSPLHF,TGTGCCAGCAGCCAATCGGTCGGACAGTTGTCACCCCTCCACTTT,few,TRBJ1-6,-,TRBV3-1
CASKDWLHNEQFF,TGTGCCAGTAAGGACTGGCTACACAATGAGCAGTTCTTC,-,TRBJ2-1,-,TRBV6-1
CASSIGAGLASYEQYF,TGTGCCAGCAGCATCGGGGCGGGACTAGCGAGCTACGAGCAGTACTTC,few,TRBJ2-7,TRBD2,TRBV7-9
CASSLGTNQETQYF,TGTGCCAGCAGCCTAGGGACTAACCAAGAGACCCAGTACTTC,many,TRBJ2-5,TRBD2,TRBV3-1
CASSRATRQETQYF,TGTGCCAGTAGTAGAGCCACACGCCAAGAGACCCAGTACTTC,-,TRBJ2-5,-,TRBV19
CASSRIAQRSGELFF,TGTGCCAGCAGCCGGATCGCCCAAAGGTCCGGGGAGCTGTTTTTT,many,TRBJ2-2,-,TRBV7-2
CASSSGTGGANVPTF,TGCGCCAGCAGCTCCGGTACTGGAGGGGCCAACGTCCCGACTTTC,-,TRBJ2-6,-,TRBV5-1
CATRSPGSYEQYF,TGTGCAACCAGGTCCCCAGGGAGCTACGAGCAGTACTTC,few,TRBJ2-7,-,TRBV5-5
CASSLYPPVAGLTDTQYF,TGTGCCAGCAGTCTATATCCCCCGGTTGCGGGCTTGACAGATACGCAGTATTTT,-,TRBJ2-3,-,TRBV28
CASLDRNTDTQYF,TGTGCCAGCCTGGACAGAAACACAGATACGCAGTATTTT,many,TRBJ2-3,-,TRBV28
CASSQGALNTGELFF,TGCGCCAGCAGCCAAGGGGCACTGAACACCGGGGAGCTGTTTTTT,-,TRBJ2-2,-,TRBV4-3
CASRKGSAGELFF,TGTGCCAGCAGAAAGGGGTCCGCCGGGGAGCTGTTTTTT,-,TRBJ2-2,-,TRBV6-1
CASSLGQNNQPQHF,TGTGCCAGCAGCCTGGGGCAGAACAATCAGCCCCAGCATTTT,many,TRBJ1-5,-,TRBV12-3/TRBV12-4
CSASRARENTEAFF,TGCAGTGCTAGCCGAGCCCGCGAGAACACTGAAGCTTTCTTT,-,TRBJ1-1,-,TRBV20-1
CSGSTGVAGYTF,TGCAGCGGGTCGACAGGGGTGGCTGGCTACACCTTC,-,TRBJ1-2,TRBD1,TRBV29-1
CASSGGSGQTQYF,TGTGCCAGTAGCGGGGGGTCGGGACAGACCCAGTACTTC,few,TRBJ2-5,TRBD2,TRBV19
CASRKGTSGGAWQETQYF,TGTGCCAGCAGGAAAGGGACTAGCGGGGGGGCTTGGCAAGAGACCCAGTACTTC,-,TRBJ2-5,TRBD2,TRBV6-1
CASSEGPGVAYEQYF,TGTGCCAGCAGCGAGGGCCCGGGCGTAGCCTACGAGCAGTACTTC,few,TRBJ2-7,-,TRBV9
CASSVDRAETQYF,TGTGCCAGCAGCGTAGACAGGGCGGAGACCCAGTACTTC,many,TRBJ2-5,TRBD1,TRBV11-2
CATSVESAYEQYF,TGTGCCACCAGTGTGGAGTCCGCCTACGAGCAGTACTTC,few,TRBJ2-7,-,TRBV15
CASSPRQGTINYGYTF,TGTGCCAGCAGCCCCCGACAGGGAACCATTAACTATGGCTACACCTTC,-,TRBJ1-2,TRBD1,TRBV7-9
CASSQLWTEAFF,TGTGCCAGCAGCCAACTCTGGACTGAAGCTTTCTTT,few,TRBJ1-1,-,TRBV14
CASTLTGPLEQYF,TGTGCCAGCACTCTGACGGGTCCCCTGGAGCAGTACTTC,many,TRBJ2-7,-,TRBV28
CASIGQGGGNSPLHF,TGTGCCAGCATCGGTCAGGGTGGGGGCAATTCACCCCTCCACTTT,many,TRBJ1-6,-,TRBV2
CASSDYRESNQPQHF,TGTGCCAGCAGTGATTACAGGGAGAGCAATCAGCCCCAGCATTTT,many,TRBJ1-5,-,TRBV2
CASSLGVGSHTDTQYF,TGCGCCAGCAGCTTGGGAGTGGGGTCGCACACAGATACGCAGTATTTT,-,TRBJ2-3,-,TRBV5-1
CASRARDGDNSPLHF,TGCGCCAGCAGAGCCAGGGATGGAGATAATTCACCCCTCCACTTT,-,TRBJ1-6,-,TRBV5-1
CASSPGAGQNTEASF,TGTGCCAGCAGTCCAGGAGCCGGGCAGAACACTGAAGCTTCCTTT,-,TRBJ1-1,-,TRBV11-2
CASSDSTWGGANVLTF,TGTGCCAGCAGTGACAGTACTTGGGGGGGGGCCAACGTCCTGACTTTC,few,TRBJ2-6,-,TRBV2
CASSALYTEAFF,TGTGCCAGCAGTGCCTTGTACACTGAAGCTTTCTTT,many,TRBJ1-1,-,TRBV12-3/TRBV12-4
CASSDTGWETQYF,TGTGCCAGCAGTGATACAGGGTGGGAGACCCAGTACTTC,many,TRBJ2-5,-,TRBV28
CSARVPGLNTEAFF,TGCAGTGCTAGAGTTCCAGGCCTGAACACTGAAGCTTTCTTT,many,TRBJ1-1,-,TRBV20-1
CASSFPSGSSYEQYF,TGTGCCAGCAGTTTTCCTAGCGGAAGCTCCTACGAGCAGTACTTC,many,TRBJ2-7,TRBD2,TRBV28
CASGSFISYNSPLHF,TGTGCTAGTGGTTCCTTTATCTCCTATAATTCACCCCTCCACTTT,many,TRBJ1-6,-,TRBV12-5
CASSLGQQGFYEQYF,TGTGCCAGCAGCTTAGGGCAGCAAGGGTTTTACGAGCAGTACTTC,many,TRBJ2-7,-,TRBV7-2